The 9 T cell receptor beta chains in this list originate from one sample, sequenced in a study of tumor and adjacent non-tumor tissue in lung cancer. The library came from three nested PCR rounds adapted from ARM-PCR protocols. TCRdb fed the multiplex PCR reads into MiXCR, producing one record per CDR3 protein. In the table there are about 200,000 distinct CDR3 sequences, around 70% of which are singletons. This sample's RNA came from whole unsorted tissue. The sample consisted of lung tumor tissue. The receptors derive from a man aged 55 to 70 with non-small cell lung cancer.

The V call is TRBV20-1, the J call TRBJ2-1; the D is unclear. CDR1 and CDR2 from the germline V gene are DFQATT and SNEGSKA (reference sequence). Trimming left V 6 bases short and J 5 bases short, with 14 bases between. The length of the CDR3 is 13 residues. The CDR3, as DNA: TGCAGTGCGATAGACCGAGGCGACAATGAGCAGTTCTTC. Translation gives CSAIDRGDNEQFF.

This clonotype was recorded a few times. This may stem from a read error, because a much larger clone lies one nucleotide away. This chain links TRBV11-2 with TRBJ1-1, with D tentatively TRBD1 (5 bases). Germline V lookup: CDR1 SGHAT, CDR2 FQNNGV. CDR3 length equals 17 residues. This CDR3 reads CASRPGGVSTLKTEAFF. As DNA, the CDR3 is TGTGCCAGCAGGCCGGGGGGGGTTTCAACCCTGAAGACTGAAGCTTTCTTT.

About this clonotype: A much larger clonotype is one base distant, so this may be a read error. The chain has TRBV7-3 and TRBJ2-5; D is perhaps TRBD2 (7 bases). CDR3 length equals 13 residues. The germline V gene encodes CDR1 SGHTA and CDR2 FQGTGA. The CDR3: CASASGGQDTQYF. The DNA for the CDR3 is TGTGCCAGCGCTTCGGGGGGCCAAGATACCCAGTACTTC.

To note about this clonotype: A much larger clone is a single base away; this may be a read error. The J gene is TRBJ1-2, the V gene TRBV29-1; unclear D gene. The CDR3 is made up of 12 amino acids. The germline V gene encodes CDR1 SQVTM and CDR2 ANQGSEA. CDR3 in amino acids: CNVEAQNYGYTF. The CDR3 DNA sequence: TGCAACGTTGAGGCCCAGAACTATGGCTACACCTTC.

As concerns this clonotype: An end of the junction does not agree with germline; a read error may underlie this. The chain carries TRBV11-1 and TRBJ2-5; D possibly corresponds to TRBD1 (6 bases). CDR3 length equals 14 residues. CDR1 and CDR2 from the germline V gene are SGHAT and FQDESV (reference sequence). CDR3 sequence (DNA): TGTGCCAGTAGCCTCGACAGGCTAAAAGAGACCCAGCACTTC. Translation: CASSLDRLKETQHF.

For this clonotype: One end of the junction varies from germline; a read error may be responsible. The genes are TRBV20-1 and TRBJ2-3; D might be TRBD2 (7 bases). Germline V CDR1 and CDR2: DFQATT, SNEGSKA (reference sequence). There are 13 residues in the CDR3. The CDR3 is CSTRGGAADTQYF. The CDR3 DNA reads TGCAGTACTAGGGGGGGGGCGGCAGATACGCAGTATTTT.

Here the CDR3 reads CASSARGGSNEQFF. CDR3 bases: TGTGCCAGCTCCGCGCGGGGGGGTTCCAATGAGCAGTTCTTC. This chain connects TRBV18 to TRBJ2-1; TRBD2 matches at 9 bases. The CDR3 has 14 amino acids. The J segment lost 6 bases and the V segment lost 6 bases, leaving 6 bases of the junction unmatched. CDR1 KGHSH and CDR2 LQKENI come from the germline V gene. The whole variable domain, filled in from reference TRBV18 and TRBJ2-1, reads NAGVMQNPRHLVRRRGQEARLRCSPMKGHSHVYWYRQLPEEGLKFMVYLQKENIIDESGMPKERFSAEFPKEGPSILRIQQVVRGDSAAYFCASSARGGSNEQFFGPGTRLTVL.

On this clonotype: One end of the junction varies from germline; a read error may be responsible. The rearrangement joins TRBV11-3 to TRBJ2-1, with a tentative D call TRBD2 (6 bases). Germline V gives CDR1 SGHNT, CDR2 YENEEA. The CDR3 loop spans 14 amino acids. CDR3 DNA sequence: TGTGCCAGCAGCTTAGGGGGGGTCTTAAATGAACAGTTCTTC. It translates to CASSLGGVLNEQFF.

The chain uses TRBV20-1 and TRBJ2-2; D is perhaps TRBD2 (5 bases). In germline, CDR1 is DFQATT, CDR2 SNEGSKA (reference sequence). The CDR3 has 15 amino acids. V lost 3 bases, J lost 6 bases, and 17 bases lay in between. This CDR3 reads CSASVGGANSGELFF. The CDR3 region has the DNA TGCAGTGCTAGTGTTGGAGGCGCAAACTCCGGGGAGCTGTTTTTT.